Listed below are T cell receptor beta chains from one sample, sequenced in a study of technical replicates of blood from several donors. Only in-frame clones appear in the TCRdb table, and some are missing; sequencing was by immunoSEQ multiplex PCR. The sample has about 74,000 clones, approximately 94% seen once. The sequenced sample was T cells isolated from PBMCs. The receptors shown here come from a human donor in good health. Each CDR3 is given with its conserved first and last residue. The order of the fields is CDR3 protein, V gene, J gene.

CDR3: CASSPRLADQTNEQYF; V: TRBV18; J: TRBJ2-7
CDR3: CASSLEGGQGYTF; V: TRBV5-6; J: TRBJ1-2
CDR3: CASSYSSGRGTGELFF; V: TRBV6-6; J: TRBJ2-2
CDR3: CASSFGGDGYTF; V: TRBV7-8; J: TRBJ1-2
CDR3: CASWGRQDSNQPQHF; V: TRBV6-1; J: TRBJ1-5
CDR3: CASSYGSGAYGYTF; V: TRBV27; J: TRBJ1-2
CDR3: CAWNELANEQFF; V: TRBV30; J: TRBJ2-1
CDR3: CASSLGGGAAYEQYF; V: TRBV7-8; J: TRBJ2-7
CDR3: CASKWQGLVDEQYF; V: TRBV28; J: TRBJ2-7
CDR3: CASSPLTSNNEQFF; V: TRBV4-1; J: TRBJ2-1
CDR3: CSVDVTSGSGELFF; V: TRBV29-1; J: TRBJ2-2
CDR3: CASKGVIRDEQYF; V: TRBV5-4; J: TRBJ2-7
CDR3: CASSSSTGVEAFF; V: TRBV19; J: TRBJ1-1
CDR3: CASSPRTGSTGELFF; V: TRBV9; J: TRBJ2-2
CDR3: CASSAATGSLYEQYF; V: TRBV11-2; J: TRBJ2-7
CDR3: CASSSSIQGLAGGRNEQFF; V: TRBV7-8; J: TRBJ2-1
CDR3: CASSLPDRGTTGELFF; V: TRBV28; J: TRBJ2-2
CDR3: CSVIIGLQSSYEQYF; V: TRBV29-1; J: TRBJ2-7
CDR3: CASSSTTRETQYF; V: TRBV7-2; J: TRBJ2-5
CDR3: CASTPGVRSGRGEQYF; V: TRBV19; J: TRBJ2-7
CDR3: CASSQEPLGDEQYF; V: TRBV4-2; J: TRBJ2-7
CDR3: CSVGPGQGVNTGELFF; V: TRBV29-1; J: TRBJ2-2
CDR3: CASSTGVTGELFF; V: TRBV2; J: TRBJ2-2
CDR3: CASSLNFIFGSPIYF; V: TRBV11-3; J: TRBJ1-3
CDR3: CASSAHKDEPRTYNEQFF; V: TRBV9; J: TRBJ2-1
CDR3: CATKTGTDYPTNEKLFF; V: TRBV10-3; J: TRBJ1-4
CDR3: CASSLGGPQETQYF; V: TRBV5-5; J: TRBJ2-5
CDR3: CASSLRGRGRAYEQYF; V: TRBV11-2; J: TRBJ2-7
CDR3: CASSVLGGSGNTIYF; V: TRBV9; J: TRBJ1-3
CDR3: CASGLYSYNEQFF; V: TRBV12-5; J: TRBJ2-1
CDR3: CASSMGSGQNTEAFF; V: TRBV9; J: TRBJ1-1
CDR3: CASSLSRVSYEQYF; V: TRBV5-1; J: TRBJ2-7
CDR3: CAISNKDRFSYEQYF; V: TRBV10-3; J: TRBJ2-7
CDR3: CASSPTDQGALEAFF; V: TRBV9; J: TRBJ1-1
CDR3: CASSPGQILYGYTF; V: TRBV7-3; J: TRBJ1-2
CDR3: CASSPNRIYEQYF; V: TRBV23-1; J: TRBJ2-7
CDR3: CASSQGSGGASTDTQYF; V: TRBV4-3; J: TRBJ2-3
CDR3: CASSPDRVGQYF; V: TRBV7-9; J: TRBJ2-3
CDR3: CSARSAYEQYF; V: TRBV20-1; J: TRBJ2-7
CDR3: CASSDPGSLTDTQYF; V: TRBV9; J: TRBJ2-3
CDR3: CASRGIGGFYEQYF; V: TRBV6-5; J: TRBJ2-7
CDR3: CASSRGNTEAFF; V: TRBV6-1; J: TRBJ1-1